The rows below give T cell receptor beta chains drawn from one sample of a study of T-cell reconstitution after alpha-beta-depleted transplantation in children. A single record per CDR3 protein comes from TCRdb applying MiXCR to the PCR reads. The sample has about 610,000 distinct CDR3 sequences, 8% to 11% seen once. Sequences were derived from PBMCs from the stem cell graft donor, sampled from the stem cell graft. Receptors were obtained from a human donor who donated a stem cell graft to a child with acute myeloid leukemia. Each CDR3 is given with its conserved first and last residue. Each record gives: D gene, V gene, J gene, CDR3 length, clone size, CDR3 protein, CDR3 DNA. The D gene is left open where the match is weak. Clone sizes are given selectively: once, few, many, or a class where the clone is expanded.

NA,TRBV3-1,TRBJ2-3,16,many,CASSQGSGGPGDTQYF,TGTGCCAGCAGCCAAGGATCCGGAGGGCCGGGAGATACGCAGTATTTT
TRBD2,TRBV5-1,TRBJ2-7,17,few,CASSWRTSGRRSYEQYF,TGCGCCAGCAGCTGGCGGACTAGCGGGAGACGGTCCTACGAGCAGTACTTC
NA,TRBV11-3,TRBJ2-4,16,NA,CASSLDPDLAKNIQYF,TGTGCCAGCAGCTTAGATCCGGATTTAGCCAAAAACATTCAGTACTTC
NA,TRBV11-2,TRBJ1-1,16,few,CASSLEGTRGDTEAFF,TGTGCCAGCAGCTTAGAAGGTACACGAGGGGACACTGAAGCTTTCTTT
NA,TRBV6-6,TRBJ1-3,12,few,CASFRGENTIYF,TGTGCCAGCTTCCGGGGGGAAAACACCATATATTTT
TRBD2,TRBV11-1,TRBJ2-3,18,few,CASSLAGFWAGVPDTQYF,TGTGCCAGCAGCTTAGCCGGTTTTTGGGCGGGAGTGCCAGATACGCAGTATTTT
TRBD2,TRBV7-3,TRBJ2-3,19,NA,CASSLLPRSSGRVTDTQYF,TGTGCCAGCAGCCTCTTACCCCGGAGTAGCGGGAGAGTAACAGATACGCAGTATTTT
TRBD2,TRBV29-1,TRBJ2-7,11,NA,CSVGGGVEQYF,TGCAGCGTTGGTGGGGGGGTCGAGCAGTACTTC
NA,TRBV6-1,TRBJ1-4,14,few,CASSRLVTNEKLFF,TGTGCCAGCAGTCGACTGGTGACAAATGAAAAACTGTTTTTT
NA,TRBV7-3,TRBJ1-1,15,many,CASSLEHRENTEAFF,TGTGCCAGCAGTTTGGAACACAGGGAGAACACTGAAGCTTTCTTT
NA,TRBV20-1,TRBJ1-2,13,NA,CSALPGQSYGYTF,TGCAGTGCCCTACCAGGACAGTCCTATGGCTACACCTTC
TRBD1,TRBV7-3,TRBJ2-7,14,few,CASSSYGQGGEQYF,TGTGCCAGCAGCAGTTACGGACAGGGTGGCGAGCAGTACTTC
TRBD2,TRBV5-4,TRBJ2-1,14,NA,CASRRTSGSYEQFF,TGTGCCAGCAGGAGGACTAGCGGGAGCTATGAGCAGTTCTTC
NA,TRBV9,TRBJ2-3,13,few,CASSPSLGDTQYF,TGTGCCAGCAGCCCCTCCCTAGGAGATACGCAGTATTTT
NA,TRBV28,TRBJ2-7,12,NA,CASSSSSGQLGF,TGTGCCAGCAGTTCTTCCAGCGGGCAGTTGGGCTTC
TRBD1,TRBV3-1,TRBJ2-1,14,many,CASSTGTGGNEQFF,TGTGCCAGCAGTACCGGGACAGGGGGCAATGAGCAGTTCTTC
NA,TRBV20-1,TRBJ1-5,14,few,CSARRAGGGQPQHF,TGCAGTGCAAGAAGGGCCGGGGGCGGGCAGCCCCAGCATTTT
NA,TRBV4-2,TRBJ2-3,14,NA,CASSQGEGTDTQYF,TGTGCCAGCAGCCAAGGAGAAGGGACAGATACGCAGTATTTT
NA,TRBV7-2,TRBJ2-7,15,few,CASSLILGPGYEQYF,TGTGCCAGCAGCTTAATCCTGGGCCCCGGCTACGAGCAGTACTTC
NA,TRBV12-3/TRBV12-4,TRBJ1-1,12,few,CASSLFGSEAFF,TGTGCCAGCAGTTTATTTGGGTCTGAAGCTTTCTTT
NA,TRBV20-1,TRBJ1-2,13,few,CSANGGRSYGYTF,TGCAGTGCTAACGGGGGGCGCAGCTATGGCTACACCTTC
TRBD1,TRBV3-1,TRBJ1-1,15,NA,CASSNRGIVNTEAFF,TGTGCCAGCTCCAACAGGGGAATTGTGAACACTGAAGCTTTCTTT
NA,TRBV12-3/TRBV12-4,TRBJ1-1,16,many,CASSFIFRTANTEAFF,TGTGCCAGCAGTTTCATATTCCGGACAGCAAACACTGAAGCTTTCTTT
TRBD2,TRBV7-9,TRBJ2-3,16,many,CASSSLIAGAGDTQYF,TGTGCCAGCAGCTCCCTTATAGCGGGAGCGGGAGATACGCAGTATTTT
NA,TRBV28,TRBJ2-2,12,many,CASSPGFGELFF,TGTGCCAGCAGTCCAGGGTTCGGGGAGCTGTTTTTT
NA,TRBV29-1,TRBJ2-7,14,many,CSVVKGIGQYEQYF,TGCAGCGTTGTGAAAGGAATAGGGCAATACGAGCAGTACTTC